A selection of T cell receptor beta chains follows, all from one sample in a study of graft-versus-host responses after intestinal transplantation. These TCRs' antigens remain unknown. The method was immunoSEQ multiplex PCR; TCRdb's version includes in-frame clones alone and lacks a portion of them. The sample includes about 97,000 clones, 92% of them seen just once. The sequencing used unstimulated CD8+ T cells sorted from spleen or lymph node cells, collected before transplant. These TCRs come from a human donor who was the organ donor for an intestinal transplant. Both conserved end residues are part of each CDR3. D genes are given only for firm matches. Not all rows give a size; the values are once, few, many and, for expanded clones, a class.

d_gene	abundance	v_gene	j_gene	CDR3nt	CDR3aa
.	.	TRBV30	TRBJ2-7	TGTGCCTGGTCCACGGGGGTGTACTACGAGCAGTACTTC	CAWSTGVYYEQYF
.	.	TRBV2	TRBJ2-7	TGTGCCAGCAGCTCGGGGCTGACAGGACCCTACGAGCAGTACTTC	CASSSGLTGPYEQYF
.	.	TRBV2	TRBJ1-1	TGTGCCAGCATCCCCGCCTTGGGGCTGAACACTGAAGCTTTCTTT	CASIPALGLNTEAFF
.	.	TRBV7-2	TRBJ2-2	TGTGCCAGCAGCTTAAGCGGCACCGGGGAGCTGTTTTTT	CASSLSGTGELFF
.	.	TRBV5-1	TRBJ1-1	TGCGCCAGCAGTCTTGCGTTCGGGGGGCTTCCTGAAGCTTTCTTT	CASSLAFGGLPEAFF
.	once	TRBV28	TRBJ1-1	TGTGCCAGCAGTTTAAGGGGGTCTGAAGCTTTCTTT	CASSLRGSEAFF
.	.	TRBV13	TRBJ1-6	TGTGCCAGCAGCTTAGGATCCAGGGGAAGGTATAATTCACCCCTCCACTTT	CASSLGSRGRYNSPLHF
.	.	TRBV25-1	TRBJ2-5	TGTGCCAGCGGGGAGGAGACCCAGTACTTC	CASGEETQYF
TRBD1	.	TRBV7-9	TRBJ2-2	TGTGCCAGCAGCTTAGCCGGGACAGGGGGTATCACCGGGGAGCTGTTTTTT	CASSLAGTGGITGELFF
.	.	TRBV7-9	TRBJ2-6	TGTGCCAGCAGCCCGGACTATGCTTATTTCGGGGCCAACGTCCTGACTTTC	CASSPDYAYFGANVLTF
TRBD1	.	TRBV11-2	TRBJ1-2	TGTGCCAGCAGCCACTACGACGTACGGGACAGGGGCTATGGCTACACCTTC	CASSHYDVRDRGYGYTF
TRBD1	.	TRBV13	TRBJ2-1	TGTGCCAGCAGCTCTCCGGGACAGATTAACAATGAGCAGTTCTTC	CASSSPGQINNEQFF
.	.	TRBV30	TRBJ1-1	TGTGCCCGGGGGGATTACACTGAAGCTTTCTTT	CARGDYTEAFF
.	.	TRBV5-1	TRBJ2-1	TGCGCCAGCAGCTTGTGGGAGACAGGCCCTTCCTACAATGAGCAGTTCTTC	CASSLWETGPSYNEQFF
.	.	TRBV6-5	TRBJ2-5	TGTGCCAGCAGGATCCAACAGGGCCAAGAGACCCAGTACTTC	CASRIQQGQETQYF
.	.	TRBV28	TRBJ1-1	TGTGCCAGCAGTTTTGGAACCAGGGGAATCACTGAAGCTTTCTTT	CASSFGTRGITEAFF
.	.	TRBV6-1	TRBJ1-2	TGTGCCAGCAGTGAATCCGTCTTTGACAGCAACTATGGCTACACCTTC	CASSESVFDSNYGYTF
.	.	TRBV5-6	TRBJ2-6	TGTGCCAGCAGGGATGGCCGAGGGTGGATTGCTTTC	CASRDGRGWIAF
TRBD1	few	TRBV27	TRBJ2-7	TGTGCCAGCAGTTTCGGGACAGGGGGGTTCTACGAGCAGTACTTC	CASSFGTGGFYEQYF
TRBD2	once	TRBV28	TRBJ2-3	TGTGCCAGCAGTGGACGGCCCGTCGTGGGAGGGCCCTTCAGCACAGATACGCAGTATTTT	CASSGRPVVGGPFSTDTQYF
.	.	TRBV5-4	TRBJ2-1	TGTGCCAGCAGCTCGACTCTGAATGCGCAGTTCTTC	CASSSTLNAQFF
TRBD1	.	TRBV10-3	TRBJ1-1	TGTGCCATCAGTGAAGGACAGGGGGGGAACACTGAAGCTTTCTTT	CAISEGQGGNTEAFF
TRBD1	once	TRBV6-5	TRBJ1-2	TGTGCCAGCCGACCTGGGGACAGGGGCTTTGGCTACACCTTC	CASRPGDRGFGYTF
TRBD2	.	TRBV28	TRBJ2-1	TGTGCCAGTACGGGGGGTTTGGGTGAGCAGTTCTTC	CASTGGLGEQFF
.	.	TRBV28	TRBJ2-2	TGTGCCAGCAGTTTATTAGCCGGGGAGCTGTTTTTT	CASSLLAGELFF
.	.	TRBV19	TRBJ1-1	TGTGCCAGTAGTTTTACTCTTGATGAAGCTTTCTTT	CASSFTLDEAFF
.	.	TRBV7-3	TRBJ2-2	TGTGCCAGCAGCTTACGCCTGGGGACTCAGAACACCGGGGAGCTGTTTTTT	CASSLRLGTQNTGELFF
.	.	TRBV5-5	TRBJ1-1	TGTGCCAGCAGCCCCGGTACTGAAGCTTTCTTT	CASSPGTEAFF
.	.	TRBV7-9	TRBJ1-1	TGTGCCAGCAGCTTAGGGGCTAGTGACAGTTTTTACATGAACACTGAAGCTTTCTTT	CASSLGASDSFYMNTEAFF
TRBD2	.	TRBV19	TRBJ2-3	TGTGCCAGTAGTCGCGGGGGAACTAGCACAGATACGCAGTATTTT	CASSRGGTSTDTQYF
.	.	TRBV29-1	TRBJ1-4	TGCAGCGGTCGATCGGCGGGGTCTAATGAAAAACTGTTTTTT	CSGRSAGSNEKLFF
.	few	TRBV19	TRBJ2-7	TGTGCCAGTAGTATGGGCGGGTACGAGCAGTACTTC	CASSMGGYEQYF
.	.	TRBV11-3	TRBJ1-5	TGTGCCACAGTCCCCCGACAGGAGGGAGCGGGGAAAAATCAGCCCCAGCATTTT	CATVPRQEGAGKNQPQHF
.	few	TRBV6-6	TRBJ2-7	TGTGCCAGCAGTTACGCCGGACAAGCCGACGAGCAGTACTTC	CASSYAGQADEQYF
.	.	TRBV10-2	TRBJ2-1	TGCGCCACCGTCGGTCCGGCGGGGGCAAGTAGGTACAATGAGCAGTTCTTC	CATVGPAGASRYNEQFF
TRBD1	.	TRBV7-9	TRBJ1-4	TGTGCCAGCAGTTTTGGGCCGGGACAGGGAGATGAAAAACTGTTTTTT	CASSFGPGQGDEKLFF
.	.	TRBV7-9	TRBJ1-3	TGTGCCAGCAGCTCGACAGTGATCCCTACCTGGAACACCATATATTTT	CASSSTVIPTWNTIYF